What follows are 25 T cell receptor beta chains derived from one specimen sequenced in a study of read filtering for tumor transcriptome and immune sequencing. This library used roughly 400 ng RNA and molecular barcoded adaptors spanning alpha/delta and beta/gamma chains. TCRdb called the reads again in MiXCR, with one record for every CDR3 protein. This sample has 85,000 to 100,000 distinct CDR3 sequences; roughly a fifth occur once, and the top ten carry roughly 10%. What was sequenced was a population of CD138-negative cells sorted from bone marrow. Every receptor here comes from a donor at least 40 years old with multiple myeloma.

This clonotype was seen only a few times. This sequence joins TRBV11-1 and TRBJ2-2, with D maybe TRBD2 (6 bases). Germline lookup yields CDR1 SGHAT and CDR2 FQDESV (reference sequence). The ends were cut back, 4 bases at V and 7 bases at J, with 16 bases in the middle. CDR3 length: 15 amino acids. The CDR3 loop is CASSYERARDGELFF. CDR3 nucleotides: TGTGCCAGCAGCTACGAGCGGGCTAGGGACGGGGAGCTGTTTTTT.

This clonotype was detected a few times. The rearrangement uses TRBV28 and TRBJ1-5; D is uncertain. The germline CDR1 and CDR2 sequences are MDHEN and SYDVKM. The V end was cut by 3 bases, the J end by 3 bases, with 9 bases between. The CDR3 runs 14 residues. CDR3 nucleotides: TGTGCCAGCAGTTTGGGCCGCCCCAATCAGCCCCAGCATTTT. This sequence encodes CASSLGRPNQPQHF. Filled out from reference TRBV28 and TRBJ1-5, the complete variable domain reads DVKVTQSSRYLVKRTGEKVFLECVQDMDHENMFWYRQDPGLGLRLIYFSYDVKMKEKGDIPEGYSVSREKKERFSLILESASTNQTSMYLCASSLGRPNQPQHFGDGTRLSIL.

Concerning this clonotype: A much larger clone differs by one base, so this may be a read error. As the CDR3 is not closed by the conserved phenylalanine or tryptophan, this likely results from a read error. The chain couples TRBV19 to TRBJ2-1, with 9 positions matching TRBD2. Germline assignment: CDR1 LNHDA and CDR2 SQIVND (reference sequence). The CDR3 length is 15 residues. Trimming took 10 bases from V and 4 from J; bases not matched to a gene: 11. This chain's CDR3 is CATKSGTSLYNEQFL. CDR3 DNA: TGTGCCACCAAGAGCGGGACTAGCTTATACAATGAGCAGTTCCTC.

The sample holds many counts of this clonotype. This chain links TRBV3-1 with TRBJ2-7; D unclear. In germline, CDR1 is LGHDT, CDR2 YNNKEL (reference sequence). Between the trimmed V and J ends, which lost 0 bases and 9 bases, there was a span of 12 bases. The CDR3 is 13 amino acids. The CDR3 DNA follows: TGTGCCAGCAGCCAAGATCACAAGATGGGGCAGTACTTC. This translates into CASSQDHKMGQYF.

This clonotype was observed many times. This chain links TRBV28 with TRBJ2-7; 9 bases agree with TRBD1. The germline CDR1 and CDR2 sequences are MDHEN and SYDVKM. This CDR3 contains 14 residues. J was trimmed by 6 bases and V by 6 bases; bases with no gene match: 9. The CDR3 loop is CASREQGALGEQYF. DNA of the CDR3: TGTGCCAGCAGAGAACAGGGGGCACTTGGCGAGCAGTACTTC.

This clonotype turned up a few times. The genes are TRBV11-2 and TRBJ1-1, with D possibly matching TRBD1 (6 bases). The CDR3 contains 17 residues. The V end lost 5 bases, the J end lost 6 bases, and 25 bases lay between the germline ends. The germline CDR1 and CDR2 sequences are SGHAT and FQNNGV. The CDR3 DNA follows: TGTGCCAGCAGCCACACCCAGTACAGGGCAGAGGGTTCTGAAGCTTTCTTT. It translates to CASSHTQYRAEGSEAFF.

This clonotype came up many times. J is TRBJ2-1 and V is TRBV6-2 or TRBV6-3; 7 positions match TRBD1. With V trimmed by 0 bases and J by 7 bases, 9 bases remained unmatched. CDR3 length: 16 residues. The germline V gene has CDR1 MNHEY and CDR2 SVGEGT. CDR3 nucleotides: TGTGCCAGCAGTTACTCGCTATACCGGGACAGTAATGAGCAGTTCTTC. This encodes CASSYSLYRDSNEQFF.

This clonotype has only a few counts. J is TRBJ2-7 and V is TRBV19; 9 positions agree with TRBD1. Per the germline V gene, CDR1 is LNHDA and CDR2 is SQIVND (reference sequence). The CDR3 extends over 15 amino acids. J was trimmed by 8 bases and V by 4 bases; bases with no gene match: 12. The CDR3 DNA is TGTGCCAGTAGTACGTTACCGGGACAGGGATACAAGCAGTACTTC. Encoded protein: CASSTLPGQGYKQYF.

This clonotype was observed many times. The rearrangement links TRBV28 to TRBJ2-3, with 12 bases matching TRBD1. Germline CDR1 is MDHEN and CDR2 is SYDVKM. V shed 8 bases, J shed 5 bases, and the junction held 8 bases outside the gene matches. The CDR3 covers 15 residues. Here the CDR3 DNA reads TGTGCCAGCGTCCGGGACAGGGGGCGCGGAGATACGCAGTATTTT. This sequence encodes CASVRDRGRGDTQYF.

This rearrangement joins TRBV27 to TRBJ2-3, with 8 bases that match TRBD2. V lost 4 bases to trimming and J lost 4 bases; unmatched junction nucleotides: 10. The germline CDR1 and CDR2 sequences are MNHEY and SMNVEV (reference sequence). This CDR3 is 16 amino acids long. This CDR3 reads CASSSSGSRMADTQYF. DNA for the CDR3: TGTGCCAGCAGTTCTAGCGGGTCCCGAATGGCAGATACGCAGTATTTT.

As regards this clonotype: Sequence at one end of the junction differs from germline and may be a read error. This chain joins TRBV12-3 or TRBV12-4 and TRBJ2-1; 13 bases match TRBD2. The CDR3 spans 16 residues. CDR3 bases: TGTGCCAGCAGTCGGCTGACTAGCGGGGGGAAACCGCAGCAGTCCTTC. It is translated as CASSRLTSGGKPQQSF.

The rearrangement uses TRBV6-6 and TRBJ1-5; 9 bases align to TRBD1. The CDR3 has 14 residues. Germline values: CDR1 MNHNY, CDR2 SVGAGI (reference sequence). V was pared by 4 bases and J by 5 bases, with 3 bases of the junction left unmatched. As DNA, the CDR3 is TGTGCCAGCAGTTTAAGACAGGGGGATCAGCCCCAGCATTTT. Translation: CASSLRQGDQPQHF.

This clonotype has a handful of counts. V usage is TRBV6-1 and J usage is TRBJ2-3, with TRBD2 matching over 8 bases. Germline V CDR1 and CDR2: MNHNS, SASEGT. V shed 1 base, J shed 6 bases, and the junction held 21 bases outside the gene matches. The CDR3 covers 20 residues. The CDR3 sequence is CASSEESAVVAGHVRDTQYF. As DNA, the CDR3 is TGTGCCAGCAGTGAAGAATCGGCGGTGGTAGCGGGACACGTACGGGATACGCAGTATTTT.

This clonotype was counted only a few times. V usage is TRBV29-1 and J usage is TRBJ1-1; D is perhaps TRBD1 (6 bases). CDR1 and CDR2 from the germline V gene are SQVTM and ANQGSEA. Trimming shortened V by 4 bases and J by 3 bases, and 15 bases separated the two germline ends. The CDR3 sequence is 14 residues long. The chain's CDR3 is CSVGGSGADTEAFF. The CDR3 nucleotides are TGCAGCGTTGGGGGATCGGGGGCCGACACTGAAGCTTTCTTT.

This clonotype was recorded many times. The chain combines TRBV28 with TRBJ2-1, with TRBD2 as a possible D gene (6 bases). V was clipped by 8 bases and J by 8 bases, with 16 bases between them. Per the germline V gene, CDR1 is MDHEN and CDR2 is SYDVKM. The CDR3 has 13 amino acids. The CDR3 region is CASARRGVDEQFF. The DNA of the CDR3 is TGTGCCAGCGCCCGGAGGGGTGTCGATGAGCAGTTCTTC. The full variable domain, rest sourced from reference TRBV28 and TRBJ2-1, is DVKVTQSSRYLVKRTGEKVFLECVQDMDHENMFWYRQDPGLGLRLIYFSYDVKMKEKGDIPEGYSVSREKKERFSLILESASTNQTSMYLCASARRGVDEQFFGPGTRLTVL.

This clonotype showed up just a few times. This rearrangement joins TRBV18 to TRBJ2-7; 7 bases are shared with TRBD1. The CDR3 length is 15 residues. Per the germline V gene, CDR1 is KGHSH and CDR2 is LQKENI. Unmatched junction bases numbered 10, after V lost 5 bases and J lost 3 bases. CDR3 region: CASSLYQTGIYEQYF. The DNA for the CDR3 is TGTGCCAGCTCATTATACCAGACAGGGATCTACGAGCAGTACTTC.

This clonotype was observed at least ten times. The gene calls are TRBV12-3 or TRBV12-4 and TRBJ2-3, with 11 bases aligning to TRBD2. The V gene end was trimmed by 7 bases and the J gene end by 4 bases; junction bases not matched to a gene: 7. This CDR3 contains 15 residues. CDR3 nucleotide sequence: TGTGCCAGCACCTTTAGCGGGGGGGGCCCAGATACGCAGTATTTT. Its protein is CASTFSGGGPDTQYF.

Comments on this clonotype: With a much larger clone just one base away, this may be a read error. The chain employs TRBV5-1 and TRBJ2-7, with 13 bases matching TRBD2. J lost 12 bases, V lost 4 bases, and 4 bases had no gene match. This CDR3 has 12 residues. Germline V gives CDR1 SGHRS, CDR2 YFSETQ. The CDR3 loop is CASSGTSGVRYF. CDR3 coding DNA: TGCGCCAGCAGCGGGACTAGCGGGGTGCGGTACTTC. The entire variable domain, with the rest obtained from reference TRBV5-1 and TRBJ2-7, is as follows: KAGVTQTPRYLIKTRGQQVTLSCSPISGHRSVSWYQQTPGQGLQFLFEYFSETQRNKGNFPGRFSGRQFSNSRSEMNVSTLELGDSALYLCASSGTSGVRYFGPGTRLTVT.

This clonotype showed up many times. The V gene is TRBV15, the J gene TRBJ2-5; TRBD2 agrees at 10 bases. This CDR3 comprises 15 residues. Trimming cost V 0 bases and J 4 bases; bases outside gene matches: 2. Germline V lookup: CDR1 LNHNV, CDR2 YYDKDF (reference sequence). The CDR3 loop is CATSREAGGAETQYF. The CDR3 region has the DNA TGTGCCACCAGCAGAGAAGCGGGGGGGGCAGAGACCCAGTACTTC.

On this clonotype itself: This may be a read error: a much more frequent sequence differs by one nucleotide. The V and J genes are TRBV5-5 and TRBJ2-7; D is uncertain. The CDR3 totals 16 residues. Germline values: CDR1 SGHKS, CDR2 YYEKEE (reference sequence). The CDR3 nucleotides read TGTGCCAGCAGCTTGGTTGGTCTTAGTGGGCTCTACGAGCACTACTTC. It is translated as CASSLVGLSGLYEHYF.

This clonotype has ten or more counts. The chain employs TRBV5-1 and TRBJ1-4, with D unresolved. Per germline, CDR1 SGHRS and CDR2 YFSETQ. The CDR3 is 15 amino acids. V lost 4 bases to trimming and J lost 10 bases, with 20 bases between them. CDR3 residues: CASSPDISNGVKLFF. Here the CDR3 DNA reads TGCGCCAGCAGCCCGGATATCAGTAACGGGGTAAAACTGTTTTTT.

This clonotype was counted ten times or more. The chain is built from TRBV6-1 and TRBJ1-1; the match to TRBD1 covers 9 bases. The CDR3 sequence is 15 residues long. Germline values: CDR1 MNHNS, CDR2 SASEGT. The J segment lost 1 base and the V segment lost 4 bases, leaving 4 bases of the junction unmatched. CDR3 amino acids: CASSAPGQGNTEAFF. CDR3 coding DNA: TGTGCCAGCAGTGCCCCGGGACAGGGGAACACTGAAGCTTTCTTT.

This clonotype was counted ten times or more. The chain joins TRBV10-2 to TRBJ2-3; 12 bases are shared with TRBD2. Germline V gene sequence: CDR1 WSHSY, CDR2 SAAADI. V shed 10 bases and J 6 bases; nucleotides not matched to a gene: 5. The CDR3 is made up of 13 amino acids. Here the CDR3 reads CAIRTSGADTQYF. The CDR3 region has the DNA TGCGCCATCCGGACTAGCGGGGCGGATACGCAGTATTTT.

This clonotype was detected ten times or more. The chain recombines TRBV5-1 with TRBJ2-7, with D tentatively TRBD1 (6 bases). This CDR3 has 13 residues. Looked up from germline, CDR1 is SGHRS and CDR2 is YFSETQ. The ends were cut back, 4 bases at V and 3 bases at J, with 11 bases in the middle. The CDR3 DNA reads TGCGCCAGCAGCAGGACAGAGCACTACGAGCAGTACTTC. It translates to CASSRTEHYEQYF. Complete variable domain (other parts from reference TRBV5-1 and TRBJ2-7): KAGVTQTPRYLIKTRGQQVTLSCSPISGHRSVSWYQQTPGQGLQFLFEYFSETQRNKGNFPGRFSGRQFSNSRSEMNVSTLELGDSALYLCASSRTEHYEQYFGPGTRLTVT.

This clonotype was detected ten times or more. The chain carries TRBV29-1 and TRBJ2-1, with 9 bases fitting TRBD1. V lost 4 bases and J lost 10; bases outside the gene matches: 11. Looked up from germline, CDR1 is SQVTM and CDR2 is ANQGSEA. The CDR3 contains 14 residues. CDR3 in DNA: TGCAGCGTTGTAGGACAGGGGAGGGCGGACGAGCAGTTCTTC. Protein: CSVVGQGRADEQFF.